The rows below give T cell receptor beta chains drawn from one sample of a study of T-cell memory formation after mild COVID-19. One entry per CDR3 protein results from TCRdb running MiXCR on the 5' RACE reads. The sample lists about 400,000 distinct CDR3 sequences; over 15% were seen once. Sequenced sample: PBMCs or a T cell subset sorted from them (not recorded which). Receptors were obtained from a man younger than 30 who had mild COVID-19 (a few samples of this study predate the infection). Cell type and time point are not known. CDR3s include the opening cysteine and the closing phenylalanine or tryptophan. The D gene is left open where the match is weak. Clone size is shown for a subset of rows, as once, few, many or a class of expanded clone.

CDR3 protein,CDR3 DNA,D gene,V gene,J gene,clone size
CASSQGTPSGVDTDTQYF,TGCGCCAGCAGCCAAGGTACCCCTAGCGGGGTCGACACAGATACGCAGTATTTT,TRBD2,TRBV4-1,TRBJ2-3,-
CASRGLAGTYEQYF,TGTGCCAGCAGGGGACTAGCGGGGACCTACGAGCAGTACTTC,TRBD2,TRBV2,TRBJ2-7,few
CSATTPLTDTQYF,TGCAGTGCTACAACTCCACTTACAGATACGCAGTATTTT,-,TRBV20-1,TRBJ2-3,-
CASSRAEETQYF,TGTGCCAGCAGTCGGGCAGAAGAGACCCAGTACTTC,-,TRBV7-9,TRBJ2-5,many
CASSLAPGTSSPLHF,TGTGCCAGCAGTTTAGCGCCGGGGACATCGTCACCCCTCCACTTT,-,TRBV12-3/TRBV12-4,TRBJ1-6,-
CASSPRFGVYEQYF,TGTGCCAGCAGCCCCAGGTTTGGGGTCTACGAGCAGTACTTC,-,TRBV9,TRBJ2-7,few
CSARDPGPGRQYF,TGCAGTGCTAGAGATCCCGGTCCAGGGAGGCAGTATTTT,-,TRBV20-1,TRBJ2-3,-
CASSQGDRALSGYTF,TGCGCCAGCAGCCAAGGGGACAGGGCCCTCAGTGGCTACACCTTC,TRBD1,TRBV4-3,TRBJ1-2,many
CSVTGSSYGYTF,TGCAGCGTGACAGGCTCCTCCTATGGCTACACCTTC,-,TRBV29-1,TRBJ1-2,few
CASSDTSGFTDTQYF,TGTGCCAGCAGCGACACTAGCGGCTTCACAGATACGCAGTATTTT,TRBD2,TRBV7-9,TRBJ2-3,-
CASSLEGKFGQPQHF,TGTGCCAGCAGTCTCGAAGGGAAGTTCGGCCAGCCCCAGCATTTT,-,TRBV5-5,TRBJ1-5,-
CASSQDPGPRSTYEQYF,TGTGCCAGCAGCCAGGATCCAGGGCCACGGTCAACCTACGAGCAGTACTTC,-,TRBV4-2,TRBJ2-7,few
CASSFGNSGANVLTF,TGCGCCAGCAGCTTCGGAAACTCTGGGGCCAACGTCCTGACTTTC,-,TRBV5-1,TRBJ2-6,-
CASSSEGGETQYF,TGTGCCAGCAGCTCAGAAGGGGGGGAGACCCAGTACTTC,-,TRBV9,TRBJ2-5,-
CASSVSDRNQPQHF,TGTGCCAGCAGCGTATCGGACAGGAATCAGCCCCAGCATTTT,TRBD1,TRBV9,TRBJ1-5,-
CASSALGRSSYNEQFF,TGTGCCAGCAGTGCATTAGGGAGGAGCTCCTACAATGAGCAGTTCTTC,-,TRBV6-4,TRBJ2-1,-